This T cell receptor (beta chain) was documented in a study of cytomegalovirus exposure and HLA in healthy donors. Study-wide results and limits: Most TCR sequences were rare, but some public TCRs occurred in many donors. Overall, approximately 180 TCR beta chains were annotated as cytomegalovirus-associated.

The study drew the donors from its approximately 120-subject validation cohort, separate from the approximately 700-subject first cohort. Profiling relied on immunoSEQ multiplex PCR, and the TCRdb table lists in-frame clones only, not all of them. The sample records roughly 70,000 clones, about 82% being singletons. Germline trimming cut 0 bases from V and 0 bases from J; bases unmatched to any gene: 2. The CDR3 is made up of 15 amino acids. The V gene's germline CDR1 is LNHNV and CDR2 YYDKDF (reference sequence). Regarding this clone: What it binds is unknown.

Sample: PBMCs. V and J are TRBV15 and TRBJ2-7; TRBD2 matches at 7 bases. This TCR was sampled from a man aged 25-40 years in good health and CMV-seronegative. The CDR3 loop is CATSRERGYSYEQYF. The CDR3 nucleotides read TGTGCCACCAGCAGAGAGCGGGGGTACTCCTACGAGCAGTACTTC.